The 10 T cell receptor beta chains given below trace back to one sample, sequenced in a study of blood T cell repertoires in COVID-19. TCRdb's table, derived via immunoSEQ multiplex PCR, lists solely in-frame clones and lacks some. The sample has roughly 76,000 clones; around 88% are singletons. Material: peripheral blood. These receptors were collected from a man younger than 45 with acute or convalescent COVID-19.

V usage is TRBV2 and J usage is TRBJ1-5; D uncertain. V gave up 6 bases and J gave up 5 bases, with 14 bases separating them. CDR3 size: 14 residues. Per germline, CDR1 SNHLY and CDR2 FYNNEI. For the CDR3, the DNA is TGTGCCAGCAGGGTTCGCGGCGGCGATCAGCCCCAGCATTTT. Its translation: CASRVRGGDQPQHF. The full variable domain, completed using reference TRBV2 and TRBJ1-5, is EPEVTQTPSHQVTQMGQEVILRCVPISNHLYFYWYRQILGQKVEFLVSFYNNEISEKSEIFDDQFSVERPDGSNFTLKIRSTKLEDSAMYFCASRVRGGDQPQHFGDGTRLSIL.

J is TRBJ2-5 and V is TRBV11-2; D unclear. The V and J ends lost 7 bases and 3 bases respectively, with 18 bases between them. The CDR3 has 15 residues. Germline CDR1 is SGHAT and CDR2 is FQNNGV. The CDR3 loop is CASKLYAPGEETQYF. Here the CDR3 DNA reads TGTGCCAGCAAGTTATACGCCCCGGGTGAAGAGACCCAGTACTTC. Together with reference TRBV11-2 and TRBJ2-5, the CDR3 gives the full variable domain: EAGVAQSPRYKIIEKRQSVAFWCNPISGHATLYWYQQILGQGPKLLIQFQNNGVVDDSQLPKDRFSAERLKGVDSTLKIQPAKLEDSAVYLCASKLYAPGEETQYFGPGTRLLVL.

The chain carries TRBV7-8 and TRBJ2-2; 10 positions match TRBD2. With 4 bases clipped from V and 6 bases from J, the junction kept 8 bases outside the gene matches. The CDR3 runs to 16 residues. CDR1 is SGHVS, CDR2 FQNEAQ, per germline. CDR3 loop: CASSSLAGNRAGELFF. In DNA, the CDR3 is TGTGCCAGCAGCTCACTAGCGGGAAATAGGGCCGGGGAGCTGTTTTTT.

J is TRBJ1-2 and V is TRBV28, with D uncertain. There are 12 residues in the CDR3. The germline V and J ends were trimmed by 3 bases and 2 bases, with 4 bases remaining between them. Germline CDR1 and CDR2: MDHEN and SYDVKM. The CDR3 spells CASSFQNYGYTF. In DNA, the CDR3 is TGTGCCAGCAGTTTCCAAAACTATGGCTACACCTTC.

Worth noting for this clone: Sequence at one end of the junction differs from germline and may be a read error. The chain joins TRBV11-2 to TRBJ2-3; TRBD2 matches 11 bases. The CDR3 has 13 amino acids. From germline, CDR1 is SGHAT and CDR2 FQNNGV. The CDR3 DNA reads as TGTGCCAGCAGCTTAGGGGTAGCGGGAGGGCCCGCTTTT. Protein sequence: CASSLGVAGGPAF.

V usage is TRBV11-2 and J usage is TRBJ2-1, with 7 nucleotides matching TRBD2. Germline V gives CDR1 SGHAT, CDR2 FQNNGV. V was clipped by 5 bases and J by 4 bases; unmatched bases: 8. The CDR3 runs to 15 residues. The CDR3 sequence: CASSEYSGSYNEQFF. In nucleotides, the CDR3 is TGTGCCAGCAGCGAATATAGCGGGTCGTACAATGAGCAGTTCTTC.

The rearrangement links TRBV28 to TRBJ1-4; TRBD1 might be the D (6 bases). The ends were cut back, 10 bases at V and 8 bases at J, with 14 bases in the middle. Germline V gene data show CDR1 as MDHEN and CDR2 as SYDVKM. The CDR3 loop spans 12 amino acids. The CDR3 loop reads CATRQVQEKLFF. CDR3 nucleotides: TGTGCCACGCGACAGGTTCAAGAAAAACTGTTTTTT.

The V gene is TRBV28, the J gene TRBJ2-3; a weak D match, TRBD2 (5 bases). This CDR3 region has 15 residues. The germline V gene encodes CDR1 MDHEN and CDR2 SYDVKM. V shed 5 bases and J shed 2 bases, with 14 bases lying between them. The CDR3 nucleotides are TGTGCCAGCAGTCTACGGCGGGCGAACACAGATACGCAGTATTTT. Translating gives CASSLRRANTDTQYF.

This chain links TRBV7-2 with TRBJ2-7; the D is unclear. CDR3 length equals 13 residues. V was clipped by 3 bases and J by 2 bases, with 8 bases between them. From germline, CDR1 is SGHTA and CDR2 FQGNSA. The CDR3 region has the DNA TGTGCCAGCAGCTTCGAGCGCCCCTACGAGCAGTACTTC. It specifies CASSFERPYEQYF.

The chain employs TRBV18 and TRBJ2-2, with 11 bases aligning to TRBD2. The CDR3 spans 16 residues. Germline V gives CDR1 KGHSH, CDR2 LQKENI. J lost 5 bases, V lost 1 base, and 3 bases had no gene match. The CDR3 loop reads CASSPLGLAGTGELFF. CDR3 nucleotide sequence: TGTGCCAGCTCACCACTTGGACTAGCGGGTACCGGGGAGCTGTTTTTT.